Listed below are T cell receptor beta chains from one sample, sequenced in a study of blood T cell repertoires in COVID-19. Some clones are missing from TCRdb's copy, which holds only in-frame ones; the method was immunoSEQ multiplex PCR. The sample comprises roughly 28,000 clones, roughly 80% of which are singletons, and approximately 8.6% rests with the top ten. Sequencing was done on a sample of peripheral blood. The receptors were gathered from a woman between 65 and 79 years old with active or convalescent COVID-19. Each CDR3 is given with its conserved first and last residue. D genes are given only for firm matches. Clone sizes are given selectively: once, few, many, or a class where the clone is expanded.

clone_size	d_call	v_call	j_call	cdr3_aa	cdr3_nt
-	TRBD1	TRBV4-1	TRBJ1-1	CASSPGQGTNTEAFF	TGCGCCAGCAGCCCGGGACAGGGGACCAACACTGAAGCTTTCTTT
-	-	TRBV29-1	TRBJ1-1	CSVAWAGAFF	TGCAGCGTGGCCTGGGCGGGAGCTTTCTTT
-	-	TRBV28	TRBJ1-3	CASSSPGRTNWGGNTIYF	TGTGCCAGCAGTTCCCCGGGGAGGACCAACTGGGGTGGAAACACCATATATTTT
-	TRBD1	TRBV28	TRBJ2-3	CASSAYRDRGPKDTQYF	TGTGCCAGCAGCGCATACCGGGACAGGGGGCCCAAAGATACGCAGTATTTT
few	-	TRBV28	TRBJ2-7	CASETSGRHYEQYF	TGTGCCAGCGAGACGTCGGGAAGACATTACGAGCAGTACTTC
-	TRBD2	TRBV4-3	TRBJ2-1	CASSQGRAGGGNEQFF	TGCGCCAGCAGCCAGGGAAGAGCGGGAGGAGGGAATGAGCAGTTCTTC
-	TRBD1	TRBV6-2/TRBV6-3	TRBJ1-5	CASSYRQGAQPQHF	TGTGCCAGCAGTTATAGGCAGGGGGCGCAGCCCCAGCATTTT
-	-	TRBV9	TRBJ1-3	CASSPDPRGSNTIYF	TGTGCCAGCAGCCCCGACCCCCGGGGTAGTAACACCATATATTTT
-	TRBD1	TRBV11-3	TRBJ2-3	CASSFPGQGRSGYTQYF	TGTGCCAGCAGCTTTCCGGGACAGGGCCGAAGTGGCTATACGCAGTATTTT
-	TRBD1	TRBV5-1	TRBJ1-2	CASSAGQGDGYTF	TGCGCCAGCAGCGCGGGACAGGGGGATGGCTACACCTTC
once	-	TRBV10-3	TRBJ1-2	CAISEPGVGDLGDTPYGYTF	TGTGCCATCAGTGAGCCAGGGGTGGGCGATTTGGGGGACACTCCCTATGGCTACACCTTC
medium-sized	TRBD1	TRBV4-1	TRBJ2-7	CASSRTTGGQGPYEQYF	TGCGCCAGCAGCCGGACCACCGGGGGACAGGGCCCCTACGAGCAGTACTTC
-	-	TRBV7-2	TRBJ1-6	CASSPQGFYNSPLHF	TGTGCCAGCAGCCCGCAGGGTTTCTATAATTCACCCCTCCACTTT
once	-	TRBV5-1	TRBJ2-3	CASSLGLYTDTQYF	TGCGCCAGCAGCTTAGGACTATACACAGATACGCAGTATTTT